The 2 T cell receptor beta chains listed next were all sequenced from one sample in a study of tumor-infiltrating lymphocytes in localized non-small cell lung cancer. TCRdb keeps only in-frame clones here, not all; method: immunoSEQ multiplex PCR. Of 13,000 to 15,000 clones in the sample, 65% to 90% are singletons; the top ten hold around 21%. The sample was lung tumor tissue. The receptor set was obtained from a human donor with non-small cell lung cancer.

This clone appeared a few times. The chain recombines TRBV27 with TRBJ2-5; D is unclear. Trimming shortened V by 5 bases and J by 7 bases, and 17 bases separated the two germline ends. This CDR3 has 14 amino acids. Germline CDR1 and CDR2: MNHEY and SMNVEV (reference sequence). The CDR3 DNA follows: TGTGCCAGCAGTCCAGAGCACCCCATGGGGACCCAGTACTTC. This gives the protein CASSPEHPMGTQYF.

The chain combines TRBV7-2 with TRBJ2-7; TRBD2 matches 8 bases. V was pared by 0 bases and J by 10 bases, with 8 bases of the junction left unmatched. The CDR3 covers 14 residues. The V gene's germline CDR1 is SGHTA and CDR2 FQGNSA. The CDR3: CASSLAASGPLQYF. The CDR3 DNA reads as TGTGCCAGCAGCTTAGCGGCTAGCGGGCCCCTCCAGTACTTC. Based on the CDR3 plus reference TRBV7-2 and TRBJ2-7, the full variable domain is GAGVSQSPSNKVTEKGKDVELRCDPISGHTALYWYRQSLGQGLEFLIYFQGNSAPDKSGLPSDRFSAERTGGSVSTLTIQRTQQEDSAVYLCASSLAASGPLQYFGPGTRLTVT.